Listed below are T cell receptor beta chains from one sample, sequenced in a study of T cell changes during pregnancy in multiple sclerosis. The repertoire was sequenced with immunoSEQ multiplex PCR; TCRdb's copy has only in-frame clones and lacks some. The sample holds 20,000 to 25,000 clones, 80% to 95% seen once. The sample in question was CD8+ T cells from peripheral blood mononuclear cells, obtained in the third trimester of pregnancy. These TCRs come from a female donor with multiple sclerosis, enrolled in a pregnancy study. Both conserved end residues are part of each CDR3. The order of the fields is V gene, D gene, CDR3 length, J gene, CDR3 DNA, CDR3 protein. A D gene is named only where the DNA matches it firmly.

V gene: TRBV5-5; D gene: -; CDR3 length: 15; J gene: TRBJ2-1; CDR3 DNA: TGTGCCAGCAGCTTAGAGTTATACCTGCGGGATGAGCAGTTCTTC; CDR3 protein: CASSLELYLRDEQFF
V gene: TRBV9; D gene: -; CDR3 length: 13; J gene: TRBJ2-7; CDR3 DNA: TGTGCCAGCAGCGTAGGGGGACAAACTGAGCAGTACTTC; CDR3 protein: CASSVGGQTEQYF
V gene: TRBV4-1; D gene: TRBD1; CDR3 length: 16; J gene: TRBJ2-6; CDR3 DNA: TGCGCCAGCAGCGCCCACAGGGGTGAGGGGGCCAACGTCCTGACTTTC; CDR3 protein: CASSAHRGEGANVLTF
V gene: TRBV6-5; D gene: TRBD1; CDR3 length: 15; J gene: TRBJ1-4; CDR3 DNA: TGTGCCAGCAGTTCGAACAGGGGGCCTAATGAAAAACTGTTTTTT; CDR3 protein: CASSSNRGPNEKLFF
V gene: TRBV2; D gene: -; CDR3 length: 11; J gene: TRBJ1-1; CDR3 DNA: TGTGCCAGCAGTGCGAGCACTGAAGCTTTCTTT; CDR3 protein: CASSASTEAFF
V gene: TRBV27; D gene: TRBD1; CDR3 length: 14; J gene: TRBJ2-7; CDR3 DNA: TGTGCCAGCAGTCCCCGGGACAGGGGCTACGAGCAGTACTTC; CDR3 protein: CASSPRDRGYEQYF
V gene: TRBV20-1; D gene: -; CDR3 length: 11; J gene: TRBJ2-1; CDR3 DNA: TGCAGTGCTAGTTTGAACGGTGAGCAGTTCTTC; CDR3 protein: CSASLNGEQFF
V gene: TRBV14; D gene: -; CDR3 length: 15; J gene: TRBJ1-1; CDR3 DNA: TGTGCCAGCAGCCTCGGTAATTCTTACGCTGGGGCAGCTTTCTTT; CDR3 protein: CASSLGNSYAGAAFF
V gene: TRBV6-1; D gene: -; CDR3 length: 13; J gene: TRBJ2-7; CDR3 DNA: TGTGCCAGCACCCCGCGGAGTTCCTACGAGCAGTACTTC; CDR3 protein: CASTPRSSYEQYF
V gene: TRBV28; D gene: -; CDR3 length: 16; J gene: TRBJ2-7; CDR3 DNA: TGTGCCAGCAGTTCCCCCTGGACAGTAATAGGTTACGAGCAGTACTTC; CDR3 protein: CASSSPWTVIGYEQYF
V gene: TRBV18; D gene: TRBD2; CDR3 length: 17; J gene: TRBJ2-1; CDR3 DNA: TGTGCCAGCTCACCGGACCTGCTAGCGGGAAGCTACAATGAGCAGTTCTTC; CDR3 protein: CASSPDLLAGSYNEQFF
V gene: TRBV28; D gene: TRBD2; CDR3 length: 14; J gene: TRBJ2-1; CDR3 DNA: TGTGCCAGCAGTTCTCTAGCGGGAAACAATGAGCAGTTCTTC; CDR3 protein: CASSSLAGNNEQFF
V gene: TRBV30; D gene: TRBD2; CDR3 length: 14; J gene: TRBJ2-1; CDR3 DNA: TGTGCCTGGAGTGTACAGGCGGGAGGGCCCGATCCGTTCTTC; CDR3 protein: CAWSVQAGGPDPFF
V gene: TRBV14; D gene: -; CDR3 length: 18; J gene: TRBJ2-5; CDR3 DNA: TGTGCCAGCAGCCAAGATCACCAGGGGCGGCCCGGGCGGGAGACCCAGTACTTC; CDR3 protein: CASSQDHQGRPGRETQYF
V gene: TRBV29-1; D gene: TRBD1; CDR3 length: 14; J gene: TRBJ2-7; CDR3 DNA: TGCAGCGTTGCTCCGTCTGGGACAGGCTACGAGCAGTACTTC; CDR3 protein: CSVAPSGTGYEQYF
V gene: TRBV27; D gene: -; CDR3 length: 13; J gene: TRBJ1-5; CDR3 DNA: TGTGCCAGCAGTTTCGGGAGAAATCAGCCCCAGCATTTT; CDR3 protein: CASSFGRNQPQHF
V gene: TRBV11-1; D gene: TRBD1; CDR3 length: 14; J gene: TRBJ2-7; CDR3 DNA: TGTGCCAGCAGCTATGAGACAGGGCGGTACGAGCAGTACTTC; CDR3 protein: CASSYETGRYEQYF
V gene: TRBV20-1; D gene: -; CDR3 length: 10; J gene: TRBJ1-1; CDR3 DNA: TGCAGAGGAGTGGGCACTGAAGCTTTCTTT; CDR3 protein: CRGVGTEAFF
V gene: TRBV11-2; D gene: -; CDR3 length: 15; J gene: TRBJ1-5; CDR3 DNA: TGTGCCAGCAGCTTAACGGGCCCAGGGGATCAGCCCCAGCATTTT; CDR3 protein: CASSLTGPGDQPQHF